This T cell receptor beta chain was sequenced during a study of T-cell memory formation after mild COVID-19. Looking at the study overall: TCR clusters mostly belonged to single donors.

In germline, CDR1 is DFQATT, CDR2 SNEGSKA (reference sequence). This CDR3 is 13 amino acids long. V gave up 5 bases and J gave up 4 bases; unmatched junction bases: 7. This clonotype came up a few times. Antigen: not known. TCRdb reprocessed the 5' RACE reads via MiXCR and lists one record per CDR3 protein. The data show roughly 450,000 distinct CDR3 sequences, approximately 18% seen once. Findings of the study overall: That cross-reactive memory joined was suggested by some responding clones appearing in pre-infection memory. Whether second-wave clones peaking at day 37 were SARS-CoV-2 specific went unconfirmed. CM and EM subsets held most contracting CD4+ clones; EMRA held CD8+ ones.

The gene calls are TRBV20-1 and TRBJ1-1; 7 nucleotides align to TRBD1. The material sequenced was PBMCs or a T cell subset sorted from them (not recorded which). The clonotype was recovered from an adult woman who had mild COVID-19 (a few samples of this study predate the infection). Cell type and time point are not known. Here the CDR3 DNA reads TGCAGTGCTGTCGACAGGGTGGGCACTGAAGCTTTCTTT. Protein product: CSAVDRVGTEAFF.